This record covers a single T cell receptor (beta chain). This entry is derived from a study of blood T cell repertoires in COVID-19. Study-level information: Researchers got acute and convalescent COVID-19 samples from the United States, Italy and Spain.

In the original workflow: The authors estimated nucleated cell counts from reference gene primer amplification. The table came from immunoSEQ multiplex PCR; TCRdb's copy has only in-frame clones and leaves some out. V, J and clone size derive from that table, while D and trimming were established from the DNA sequence. Among some 190,000 clones listed, roughly 79% were seen once. The CDR3 sequence is 15 residues long. CDR1 and CDR2 (germline): KGHSH, LQKENI. Trimming cost V 3 bases and J 8 bases, with 16 bases left between them. The chain employs TRBV18 and TRBJ1-4, with a weak D call TRBD1 (5 bases). Sequencing was carried out using peripheral blood. The receptor was derived from a woman in her thirties or forties with COVID-19, enrolled during active disease. The CDR3 sequence is CASSPAPREGEKLFF. The CDR3 region has the DNA TGTGCCAGCTCACCGGCACCCAGGGAAGGGGAAAAACTGTTTTTT. The full variable domain, rest sourced from reference TRBV18 and TRBJ1-4, is NAGVMQNPRHLVRRRGQEARLRCSPMKGHSHVYWYRQLPEEGLKFMVYLQKENIIDESGMPKERFSAEFPKEGPSILRIQQVVRGDSAAYFCASSPAPREGEKLFFGSGTQLSVL.